This T cell receptor (beta chain) was identified during a study of beta chain features in type 1 diabetes. The isolated RNA, all of it, was reverse transcribed, so expressed TCRB transcripts were what got sequenced. Measured with immunoSEQ multiplex PCR; TCRdb has only the in-frame clones, and not every one. The sample contains 500,000 to 800,000 clones, approximately 13% of which appear only once. As concerns this clone: Its antigen is unknown.

Roughly 100 mL of blood, on average, came from one heparinised draw per donor. Overall study findings and caveats: Shorter TCRB CDR3s, moderately but significantly so, were found in Type 1 diabetes patients in all four CD4+ subsets.

CDR3 length: 16 amino acids. CDR1 is SGHTA, CDR2 FQGNSA, per germline. Deletions cut 5 bases from V and 8 bases from J, with 22 bases between. The gene calls are TRBV7-2 and TRBJ2-1, with D perhaps TRBD1 or TRBD2 (7 bases each). The receptor's source is a man in his thirties or forties with type 1 diabetes. The specimen was naive CD4+ T cells from blood. The CDR3 bases are TGTGCCAGCAGCCCGAGCGGGGAAGACAGGGAATATGAGCAGTTCTTC. It specifies CASSPSGEDREYEQFF. The whole variable domain, remainder taken from reference TRBV7-2 and TRBJ2-1, is GAGVSQSPSNKVTEKGKDVELRCDPISGHTALYWYRQSLGQGLEFLIYFQGNSAPDKSGLPSDRFSAERTGGSVSTLTIQRTQQEDSAVYLCASSPSGEDREYEQFFGPGTRLTVL.